This T cell receptor delta chain was obtained from a study of Vδ1+ human thymocytes. Points from the study as a whole: Thymic TRG and TRD repertoires appeared highly polyclonal. Many TRG clonotypes were shared between donors; TRD repertoires were essentially private. Around 20% of thymic delta-chain sequences were Vdelta2, with few Vdelta3, unlike blood Vdelta1+ controls.

Thymocytes were sorted as CD3+ TCRVdelta1+ TCRVdelta2- after alphabeta T cell depletion. About this clone: As yet, its antigen is unknown.

The V segment lost 3 bases and the J segment 0 bases; nucleotides outside the gene matches: 25. The CDR3 loop spans 24 amino acids. Germline V gene data show CDR1 as TSWWSYY and CDR2 as QGS. The template was reverse-transcribed extracted RNA. The CDR3 regions were amplified by multiplex PCR from V-gene primers to a constant-region primer. TCRdb redid clone calling on the multiplex PCR reads using CATT. The data show about 73,000 delta-chain clones, about 30% seen once. The source is a boy younger than two who had congenital heart surgery. Sequencing was carried out using Vdelta1+ gamma-delta thymocytes from the thymus. Subset here: FACS-sorted CD3+ TCRalphabeta- TCRVdelta1+ TCRVdelta2- thymocytes. V is TRDV1 and J is TRDJ1; TRDD3 aligns across 13 bases. CDR3 nucleotides: TGTGCTCTTGGGGACGGCCTTCCTTCTTCGTACTGGGGGATACGACTGTTGTACACCGATAAACTCATCTTT. Amino acid sequence: CALGDGLPSSYWGIRLLYTDKLIF.